This is a list of T cell receptor beta chains from one sample in a study of T cells in Graves' hyperthyroidism and ophthalmopathy. TCRdb reanalysed the multiplex PCR reads using MiXCR and keeps one entry per CDR3 protein. Among hundreds of thousands of distinct CDR3 sequences listed, around 45% were seen once. Sequencing was done on a sample of peripheral blood or thyroid tissue (not recorded which). The receptors were gathered from a woman aged 18 to 35 with Graves' hyperthyroidism. Each CDR3 is given with its conserved first and last residue. Fields, in order: J gene, V gene, clone size, D gene, CDR3 length, CDR3 DNA, CDR3 protein. A D gene is named only where the DNA matches it firmly. Only some rows state a clone size, as once, few, many or a class for expanded clones.

J gene: TRBJ2-5
V gene: TRBV10-3
clone size: NA
D gene: NA
CDR3 length: 13
CDR3 DNA: TGTGCCATCAGTGACGACCGCCAAGAGACCCAGTACTTC
CDR3 protein: CAISDDRQETQYF

J gene: TRBJ2-6
V gene: TRBV15
clone size: NA
D gene: NA
CDR3 length: 13
CDR3 DNA: TGTGCCACCAGCAGAGATGAGGGAAGGACTGAAGCTTTC
CDR3 protein: CATSRDEGRTEAF

J gene: TRBJ2-5
V gene: TRBV5-8
clone size: NA
D gene: NA
CDR3 length: 14
CDR3 DNA: TGTGCCAGCAGCTTGGATGGGAAGCAAGAGACCCAGTACTTC
CDR3 protein: CASSLDGKQETQYF

J gene: TRBJ2-7
V gene: TRBV2
clone size: few
D gene: NA
CDR3 length: 13
CDR3 DNA: TGTGCCAGCAGTGAGAGGCAGCCCTACGAGCAGTACTTC
CDR3 protein: CASSERQPYEQYF

J gene: TRBJ1-2
V gene: TRBV19
clone size: few
D gene: NA
CDR3 length: 13
CDR3 DNA: TGTGCCAGTAGAATTCCGCCGGGACAAGGCTACACCTTC
CDR3 protein: CASRIPPGQGYTF

J gene: TRBJ2-6
V gene: TRBV25-1
clone size: NA
D gene: NA
CDR3 length: 16
CDR3 DNA: TGTGCCAGCAGTTCATCCAGGCCCTCTGGGGCCAACGTCCTGACTTTC
CDR3 protein: CASSSSRPSGANVLTF

J gene: TRBJ1-6
V gene: TRBV7-9
clone size: once
D gene: TRBD1
CDR3 length: 15
CDR3 DNA: TGTGCCAGCAGCCCCGGGACAGGGGACGGATCACCCCTCCACTTT
CDR3 protein: CASSPGTGDGSPLHF

J gene: TRBJ2-2
V gene: TRBV6-5
clone size: NA
D gene: NA
CDR3 length: 14
CDR3 DNA: TGTGCCATCAGTTACCGGGAGAACACCGGGGAGCTGTACTTC
CDR3 protein: CAISYRENTGELYF

J gene: TRBJ1-4
V gene: TRBV29-1
clone size: many
D gene: NA
CDR3 length: 14
CDR3 DNA: TGCAGCGTTGAAGAGGTACAATATGGTGAAAAACTGTTTTTT
CDR3 protein: CSVEEVQYGEKLFF

J gene: TRBJ2-7
V gene: TRBV6-5
clone size: NA
D gene: TRBD2
CDR3 length: 13
CDR3 DNA: TGTGCCAGCACCTTAGCGGGAACCTACGAGCAGTACTTC
CDR3 protein: CASTLAGTYEQYF

J gene: TRBJ2-7
V gene: TRBV7-9
clone size: few
D gene: NA
CDR3 length: 16
CDR3 DNA: TGTGCCAGCAGCGACCTACCCGGGACGGGAGCCTACGAGCAGTACTTC
CDR3 protein: CASSDLPGTGAYEQYF

J gene: TRBJ1-5
V gene: TRBV12-3/TRBV12-4
clone size: NA
D gene: NA
CDR3 length: 15
CDR3 DNA: TGTGCCAGCAGTTTGCAGGGTTTCGGCAATCAGCCCCAGCATTTT
CDR3 protein: CASSLQGFGNQPQHF

J gene: TRBJ1-2
V gene: TRBV29-1
clone size: once
D gene: NA
CDR3 length: 13
CDR3 DNA: TGCAGCGATACGGCAGGGGTTAGGTACGGCTACACCTTC
CDR3 protein: CSDTAGVRYGYTF

J gene: TRBJ1-4
V gene: TRBV7-4
clone size: NA
D gene: NA
CDR3 length: 17
CDR3 DNA: TGTGCCAGCAGCTTAGTCCTAGCGGGGGGGGCAAGTGAAAAACTGTTTTTT
CDR3 protein: CASSLVLAGGASEKLFF

J gene: TRBJ1-1
V gene: TRBV2
clone size: NA
D gene: NA
CDR3 length: 14
CDR3 DNA: TGTGCCAGCAGAGGAGCTGGGTATGGCACTGAAGCTTTCTTT
CDR3 protein: CASRGAGYGTEAFF

J gene: TRBJ1-1
V gene: TRBV9
clone size: many
D gene: NA
CDR3 length: 14
CDR3 DNA: TGTGCCAGCAGCTCGGGCCGGGAGAACACTGAAGCTTTCTTT
CDR3 protein: CASSSGRENTEAFF

J gene: TRBJ2-5
V gene: TRBV10-1
clone size: NA
D gene: TRBD1
CDR3 length: 17
CDR3 DNA: TGCGCCAGCAGTGATCGGGCCGGGACAGGGGGTTTTGAGACCCAGTACTTC
CDR3 protein: CASSDRAGTGGFETQYF

J gene: TRBJ1-2
V gene: TRBV10-3
clone size: NA
D gene: TRBD1
CDR3 length: 14
CDR3 DNA: TGTGCCATCAGGAAAGGGACAGGGGACTATGGCTACACCTTC
CDR3 protein: CAIRKGTGDYGYTF

J gene: TRBJ1-2
V gene: TRBV29-1
clone size: NA
D gene: NA
CDR3 length: 10
CDR3 DNA: TGCAGACGAGAAATATATGGCTACACCTTC
CDR3 protein: CRREIYGYTF

J gene: TRBJ2-7
V gene: TRBV12-3/TRBV12-4
clone size: few
D gene: TRBD2
CDR3 length: 14
CDR3 DNA: TGTGCCAGCAGTTTTAATAGCGGGGCCTACGAGCAGTACTTC
CDR3 protein: CASSFNSGAYEQYF

J gene: TRBJ1-4
V gene: TRBV20-1
clone size: NA
D gene: TRBD1
CDR3 length: 17
CDR3 DNA: TGCAGTGCTAGAGTTCTGGGACAGGGGACGGCTAATGAAAAACTGTTTTTT
CDR3 protein: CSARVLGQGTANEKLFF

J gene: TRBJ2-3
V gene: TRBV24-1
clone size: NA
D gene: TRBD1
CDR3 length: 14
CDR3 DNA: TGTGCCACCAGGCAGACAGGGGAGACAGATACGCAGTATTTT
CDR3 protein: CATRQTGETDTQYF

J gene: TRBJ1-2
V gene: TRBV7-2
clone size: NA
D gene: NA
CDR3 length: 17
CDR3 DNA: TGTGCCAGCAGAGTAGTGGGTGGGGGAGGTGTATTGGATGGCTACACCTTC
CDR3 protein: CASRVVGGGGVLDGYTF

J gene: TRBJ1-2
V gene: TRBV24-1
clone size: many
D gene: TRBD1
CDR3 length: 16
CDR3 DNA: TGTGCCACCAGTGCCCCGACGGACAGGGGCGACTATGGCTACACCTTC
CDR3 protein: CATSAPTDRGDYGYTF

J gene: TRBJ1-2
V gene: TRBV10-1
clone size: NA
D gene: NA
CDR3 length: 15
CDR3 DNA: TGCGCCAGCAGTGAATTGGGCAGGGATGGCTATGGCTACACCTTC
CDR3 protein: CASSELGRDGYGYTF

J gene: TRBJ1-2
V gene: TRBV5-1
clone size: NA
D gene: NA
CDR3 length: 12
CDR3 DNA: TGCGCCAGCAAGCTGACCATACTCGGCTACACCTTC
CDR3 protein: CASKLTILGYTF

J gene: TRBJ1-5
V gene: TRBV7-3
clone size: NA
D gene: NA
CDR3 length: 16
CDR3 DNA: TGTGCCAGCAGCTTATCCACAGGGATTAGCAATCAGCCCCAGCATTTT
CDR3 protein: CASSLSTGISNQPQHF

J gene: TRBJ2-7
V gene: TRBV5-1
clone size: NA
D gene: NA
CDR3 length: 14
CDR3 DNA: TGCGCCAGCAGCCAGCCGGCAACCCACGACGAGCAGTACTTC
CDR3 protein: CASSQPATHDEQYF

J gene: TRBJ1-6
V gene: TRBV10-3
clone size: NA
D gene: NA
CDR3 length: 14
CDR3 DNA: TGTGCCATCGCCGCCCGAGACTGGTCAGCACCCCTCCACTTT
CDR3 protein: CAIAARDWSAPLHF

J gene: TRBJ1-4
V gene: TRBV7-8
clone size: few
D gene: NA
CDR3 length: 15
CDR3 DNA: TGTGCCAGCAGCTGGCTCGACAGCACTAATGAAAAACTGTTTTTT
CDR3 protein: CASSWLDSTNEKLFF

J gene: TRBJ2-6
V gene: TRBV10-3
clone size: many
D gene: NA
CDR3 length: 17
CDR3 DNA: TGTGCCATCAGTGAGCGTCCGGGGACCTCTGGGGCCAACGTCCTGACTTTC
CDR3 protein: CAISERPGTSGANVLTF

J gene: TRBJ2-5
V gene: TRBV7-2
clone size: NA
D gene: TRBD2
CDR3 length: 18
CDR3 DNA: TGTGCCAGCAGCTTAAGGGCGTCTAGCGGGAGAATTAAAGAGACCCAGTACTTC
CDR3 protein: CASSLRASSGRIKETQYF

J gene: TRBJ1-1
V gene: TRBV20-1
clone size: NA
D gene: NA
CDR3 length: 13
CDR3 DNA: TGCAGTGCTGGAACAGGGCCCCTCTCAAAAGCTTTCTTT
CDR3 protein: CSAGTGPLSKAFF

J gene: TRBJ2-7
V gene: TRBV7-9
clone size: NA
D gene: TRBD2
CDR3 length: 16
CDR3 DNA: TGTGCCAGCAGCGGCTCCGGGACTAGCGGCTCCTACGAGCAGTACTTC
CDR3 protein: CASSGSGTSGSYEQYF

J gene: TRBJ1-1
V gene: TRBV25-1
clone size: NA
D gene: NA
CDR3 length: 13
CDR3 DNA: TGTGCCAGCTCACCAAGGATGCCCACTGAAGCTTTCTTT
CDR3 protein: CASSPRMPTEAFF

J gene: TRBJ2-5
V gene: TRBV7-8
clone size: NA
D gene: TRBD1
CDR3 length: 15
CDR3 DNA: TGTGCCAGCAGCCCGCGCGGGACAGGGCGCAAGACCCAGTACTTC
CDR3 protein: CASSPRGTGRKTQYF

J gene: TRBJ1-2
V gene: TRBV2
clone size: NA
D gene: NA
CDR3 length: 15
CDR3 DNA: TGTGCCAGCAGTGCCCTCCGGGAACCCAATGGAGGCTACACCTTC
CDR3 protein: CASSALREPNGGYTF

J gene: TRBJ2-7
V gene: TRBV7-3
clone size: few
D gene: TRBD1
CDR3 length: 15
CDR3 DNA: TGTGCCAGCAGCTTGGGACAGGGCAGGGACTACGAGCAGTACTTC
CDR3 protein: CASSLGQGRDYEQYF

J gene: TRBJ2-7
V gene: TRBV2
clone size: few
D gene: NA
CDR3 length: 11
CDR3 DNA: TGTGCCAGCATGGGTGGAGACGAGCAGTACTTC
CDR3 protein: CASMGGDEQYF

J gene: TRBJ1-1
V gene: TRBV12-3/TRBV12-4
clone size: NA
D gene: NA
CDR3 length: 13
CDR3 DNA: TGTGCCAGCAGTTTAAAGGCAGGGGTCGAAGCTTTCTTT
CDR3 protein: CASSLKAGVEAFF

J gene: TRBJ2-2
V gene: TRBV29-1
clone size: many
D gene: NA
CDR3 length: 10
CDR3 DNA: TGCAGCGTTTGGTCCGGGGAGCTGTTTTTT
CDR3 protein: CSVWSGELFF

J gene: TRBJ1-5
V gene: TRBV10-3
clone size: few
D gene: NA
CDR3 length: 14
CDR3 DNA: TGTGCCAGCAGTGAACGTCACGTCAATCAGCCCCAGCATTTT
CDR3 protein: CASSERHVNQPQHF

J gene: TRBJ2-7
V gene: TRBV2
clone size: NA
D gene: NA
CDR3 length: 14
CDR3 DNA: TGTGCCAGCAGTGGGCAGGGGAGGTCCTACGAGCAGTACTTC
CDR3 protein: CASSGQGRSYEQYF

J gene: TRBJ1-1
V gene: TRBV9
clone size: few
D gene: NA
CDR3 length: 14
CDR3 DNA: TGTGCCAGCAGCGTAGAGGGTCGGGACACTGAAGCTTTCTTT
CDR3 protein: CASSVEGRDTEAFF

J gene: TRBJ1-1
V gene: TRBV15
clone size: NA
D gene: NA
CDR3 length: 13
CDR3 DNA: TGTGCCACCAGCAGAGATCTTGGGGCTGAAGCTTTCTTT
CDR3 protein: CATSRDLGAEAFF

J gene: TRBJ1-5
V gene: TRBV19
clone size: few
D gene: TRBD1
CDR3 length: 14
CDR3 DNA: TGTGCCAGTACAGGCAGGGGGTTCAATCAGCCCCAGCATTTT
CDR3 protein: CASTGRGFNQPQHF

J gene: TRBJ1-1
V gene: TRBV20-1
clone size: few
D gene: NA
CDR3 length: 13
CDR3 DNA: TGCAGTGCAAGCGGGGGGCGGTTCACTGAAGCTTTCTTT
CDR3 protein: CSASGGRFTEAFF

J gene: TRBJ1-2
V gene: TRBV7-6
clone size: many
D gene: TRBD1
CDR3 length: 14
CDR3 DNA: TGTGCCAGCAGCACTGGACAGGGGATCAAGGGCTACACCTTC
CDR3 protein: CASSTGQGIKGYTF

J gene: TRBJ2-7
V gene: TRBV7-9
clone size: few
D gene: TRBD2
CDR3 length: 18
CDR3 DNA: TGTGCCAGCAGCGCATCCCCCGGCCTAGCGGGAGGATCCTACGAGCAGTACTTC
CDR3 protein: CASSASPGLAGGSYEQYF

J gene: TRBJ1-1
V gene: TRBV11-3
clone size: many
D gene: NA
CDR3 length: 13
CDR3 DNA: TGTGCCAGCAGCACGTTACAGAACACTGAAGCTTTCTTT
CDR3 protein: CASSTLQNTEAFF

J gene: TRBJ2-2
V gene: TRBV10-3
clone size: many
D gene: NA
CDR3 length: 15
CDR3 DNA: TGTGCCATCAGTGATTCTCCGATAAACACCGGGGAGCTGTTTTTT
CDR3 protein: CAISDSPINTGELFF

J gene: TRBJ1-1
V gene: TRBV20-1
clone size: NA
D gene: TRBD1
CDR3 length: 13
CDR3 DNA: TGCAGCGCGATAGACAGGGAGTTAGGTGAAGCTTTCTTT
CDR3 protein: CSAIDRELGEAFF

J gene: TRBJ1-4
V gene: TRBV24-1
clone size: NA
D gene: NA
CDR3 length: 16
CDR3 DNA: TGTGCCACCAGTGATGCGCCTAGCGGGGCTCGAGAAAAACTGTTTTTT
CDR3 protein: CATSDAPSGAREKLFF

J gene: TRBJ1-6
V gene: TRBV20-1
clone size: NA
D gene: TRBD1
CDR3 length: 14
CDR3 DNA: TGCAGTGCTACCCTGGGACAGGCTAATTCACCCCTCCACTTT
CDR3 protein: CSATLGQANSPLHF

J gene: TRBJ1-5
V gene: TRBV29-1
clone size: NA
D gene: TRBD1
CDR3 length: 15
CDR3 DNA: TGCAGCGTTGTTGGGACAGGGTTCAGCAATCAGCCCCAGCATTTT
CDR3 protein: CSVVGTGFSNQPQHF

J gene: TRBJ1-1
V gene: TRBV29-1
clone size: many
D gene: NA
CDR3 length: 13
CDR3 DNA: TGCAGCGCTGGTGGCGGTCTGAACACTGAAGCTTTCTTT
CDR3 protein: CSAGGGLNTEAFF

J gene: TRBJ2-5
V gene: TRBV20-1
clone size: NA
D gene: NA
CDR3 length: 15
CDR3 DNA: TGCAGTGCTAGAGATTCGGCAGGGCCCCAAGAGACCCAGTACTTC
CDR3 protein: CSARDSAGPQETQYF

J gene: TRBJ1-5
V gene: TRBV24-1
clone size: few
D gene: NA
CDR3 length: 15
CDR3 DNA: TGTGCCACCAGTCCAAGTCGGGGGCTGGATCAGCCCCAGCATTTT
CDR3 protein: CATSPSRGLDQPQHF

J gene: TRBJ1-4
V gene: TRBV25-1
clone size: few
D gene: NA
CDR3 length: 14
CDR3 DNA: TGCGCCAGCATGAGGGGGAATACTAATGAAAAACTGTTTTTT
CDR3 protein: CASMRGNTNEKLFF